A single sample gave rise to the 9 T cell receptor beta chains below, sequenced in a study of spatial heterogeneity in lung cancer. TCRdb reprocessed the 5' RACE reads via MiXCR and lists one record per CDR3 protein. The sample consists of roughly 48,000 distinct CDR3 sequences, roughly 5% of them appearing once. Time point indicated: sample taken at primary tumor resection. The specimen was PBMCs, collected at surgery. These receptors all come from a male donor with early-stage non-small cell lung cancer.

This clonotype came up many times. The gene calls are TRBV19 and TRBJ2-7; 7 positions agree with TRBD1. Germline CDR1 is LNHDA and CDR2 is SQIVND (reference sequence). The CDR3 consists of 15 residues. V was clipped by 4 bases and J by 2 bases; unmatched bases: 8. The CDR3 is CASSKGQFAAYEQYF. The CDR3 region has the DNA TGTGCCAGTAGTAAGGGACAGTTCGCGGCCTACGAGCAGTACTTC.

This clonotype was detected ten times or more. This sequence joins TRBV2 and TRBJ1-4, with D unclear. The CDR3 sequence is 13 residues long. Germline-derived CDR1 and CDR2 are SNHLY and FYNNEI. V shed 3 bases and J shed 8 bases, with 10 bases lying between them. The CDR3 nucleotides are TGTGCCAGCAGTGATCCGAGAGTCGAAAAACTGTTTTTT. The encoded protein is CASSDPRVEKLFF.

The chain carries TRBV7-9 and TRBJ2-5; 10 bases agree with TRBD2. From germline, CDR1 is SEHNR and CDR2 FQNEAQ (reference sequence). There are 14 residues in the CDR3. Trimming took 6 bases from V and 3 from J; bases not matched to a gene: 4. This CDR3 reads CASSPSGGKETQYF. CDR3 in DNA: TGTGCCAGCAGTCCTAGCGGGGGTAAAGAGACCCAGTACTTC.

Many counts were recorded for this clonotype. J is TRBJ2-3 and V is TRBV20-1; a weak D match, TRBD1 (6 bases). This CDR3 region has 16 residues. V was clipped by 2 bases and J by 0 bases, with 15 bases between them. The V gene's germline CDR1 is DFQATT and CDR2 SNEGSKA (reference sequence). As DNA, the CDR3 is TGCAGTGCTAGACCCCCGCAGGGGTCTAGCACAGATACGCAGTATTTT. Amino acid sequence: CSARPPQGSSTDTQYF.

This clonotype was recorded many times. The chain has TRBV11-3 and TRBJ2-7; D unclear. Trimming stripped 3 bases from V and 0 bases from J, with 6 bases between. Germline V gene lookup returns CDR1 SGHNT and CDR2 YENEEA. The CDR3 sequence is 13 residues long. The CDR3 DNA reads TGTGCCAGCAGCTTTGGCAGCTCCTACGAGCAGTACTTC. Protein product: CASSFGSSYEQYF.

This clonotype was counted a few times. At one end, the junction sequence differs from germline, possibly due to a read error. The CDR3 is CVISAYSGEQYF. CDR3 DNA sequence: TGTGTCATCAGTGCTTATTCGGGCGAGCAGTACTTC. V usage is TRBV10-3 and J usage is TRBJ2-7; D is ambiguous. CDR1 ENHRY and CDR2 SYGVKD come from the germline V gene. The CDR3 contains 12 residues.

Ten or more counts support this clonotype. This chain joins TRBV7-2 and TRBJ2-3; D uncertain. Germline V gene lookup returns CDR1 SGHTA and CDR2 FQGNSA. V lost 2 bases and J 4 bases, leaving 10 bases between the germline ends. The CDR3 extends over 14 amino acids. CDR3 region: CASSLPRRADTQYF. The CDR3 DNA is TGTGCCAGCAGCTTACCCCGTAGGGCAGATACGCAGTATTTT.

Remarks on this clonotype: A much larger clone lies one base from this, so it may be a read error. The chain joins TRBV6-5 to TRBJ2-7; D might be TRBD2 (6 bases). The J call may be mistaken, given a closer DNA end match to TRBJ2-1. The CDR3 totals 14 residues. Germline V lookup: CDR1 MNHEY, CDR2 SVGAGI. This CDR3 reads CASSGSGLTYEQFF. CDR3 nucleotide sequence: TGTGCCAGCAGCGGGAGCGGCCTCACTTACGAGCAGTTCTTC.

There are many counts of this clonotype. The chain carries TRBV6-4 and TRBJ2-1, with a weak D call TRBD2 (6 bases). V shed 4 bases and J shed 6 bases, with 10 bases lying between them. The CDR3 contains 13 residues. The germline CDR1 and CDR2 sequences are MRHNA and SNTAGT. This CDR3 reads CASSADYANEQFF. The CDR3 bases are TGTGCCAGCAGTGCGGACTACGCCAATGAGCAGTTCTTC.